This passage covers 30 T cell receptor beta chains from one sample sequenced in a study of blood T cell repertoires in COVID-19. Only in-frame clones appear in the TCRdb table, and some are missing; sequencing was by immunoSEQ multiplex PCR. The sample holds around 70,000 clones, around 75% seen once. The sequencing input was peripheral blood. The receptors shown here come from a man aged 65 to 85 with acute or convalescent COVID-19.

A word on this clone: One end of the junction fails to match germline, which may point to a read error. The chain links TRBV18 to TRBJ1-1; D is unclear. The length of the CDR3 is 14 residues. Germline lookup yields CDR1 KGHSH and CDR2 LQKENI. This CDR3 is CASSPAGVKTEAFF. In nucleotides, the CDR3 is TGTGCCAGCTCACCGGCGGGAGTGAAAACTGAAGCTTTCTTT.

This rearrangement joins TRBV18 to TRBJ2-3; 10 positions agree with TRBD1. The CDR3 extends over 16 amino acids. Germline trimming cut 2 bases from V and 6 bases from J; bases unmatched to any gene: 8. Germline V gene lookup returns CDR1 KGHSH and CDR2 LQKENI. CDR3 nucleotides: TGTGCCAGCTCACCATATCCGGGACAGGGGATCGATACGCAGTATTTT. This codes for CASSPYPGQGIDTQYF.

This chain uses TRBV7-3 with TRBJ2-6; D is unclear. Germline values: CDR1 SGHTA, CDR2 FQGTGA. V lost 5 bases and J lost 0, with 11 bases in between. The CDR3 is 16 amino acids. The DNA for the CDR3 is TGTGCCAGCAGCCGAGATCCGATCTCTGGGGCCAACGTCCTGACTTTC. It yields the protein CASSRDPISGANVLTF. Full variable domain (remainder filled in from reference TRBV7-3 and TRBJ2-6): GAGVSQTPSNKVTEKGKYVELRCDPISGHTALYWYRQSLGQGPEFLIYFQGTGAADDSGLPNDRFFAVRPEGSVSTLKIQRTERGDSAVYLCASSRDPISGANVLTFGAGSRLTVL.

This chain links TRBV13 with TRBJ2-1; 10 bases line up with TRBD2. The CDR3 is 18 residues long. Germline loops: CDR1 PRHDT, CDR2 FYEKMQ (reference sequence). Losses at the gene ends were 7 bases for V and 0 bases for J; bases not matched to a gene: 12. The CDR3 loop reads CASKGLAGVLSSYNEQFF. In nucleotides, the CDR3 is TGTGCCAGCAAAGGGCTAGCGGGAGTCCTGAGCTCCTACAATGAGCAGTTCTTC. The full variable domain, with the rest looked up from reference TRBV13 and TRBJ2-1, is AAGVIQSPRHLIKEKRETATLKCYPIPRHDTVYWYQQGPGQDPQFLISFYEKMQSDKGSIPDRFSAQQFSDYHSELNMSSLELGDSALYFCASKGLAGVLSSYNEQFFGPGTRLTVL.

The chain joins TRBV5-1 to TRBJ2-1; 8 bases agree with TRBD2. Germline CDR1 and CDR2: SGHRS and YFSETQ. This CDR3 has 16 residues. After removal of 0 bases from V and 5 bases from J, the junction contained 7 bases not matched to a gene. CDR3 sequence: CASSLAASGFNNEQFF. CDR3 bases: TGCGCCAGCAGCTTGGCGGCTAGCGGGTTTAACAATGAGCAGTTCTTC.

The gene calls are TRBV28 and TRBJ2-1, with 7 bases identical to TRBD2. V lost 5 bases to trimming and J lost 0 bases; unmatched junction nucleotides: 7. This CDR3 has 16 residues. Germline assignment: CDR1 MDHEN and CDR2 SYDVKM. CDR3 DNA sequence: TGTGCCAGCAGTGACCTGGGGGGGAGCTCCTACAATGAGCAGTTCTTC. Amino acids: CASSDLGGSSYNEQFF.

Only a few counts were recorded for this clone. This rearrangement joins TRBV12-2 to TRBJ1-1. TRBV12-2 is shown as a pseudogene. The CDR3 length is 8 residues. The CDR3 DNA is TGTGAGAGTACTGAAGCTTTCTTT. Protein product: CESTEAFF.

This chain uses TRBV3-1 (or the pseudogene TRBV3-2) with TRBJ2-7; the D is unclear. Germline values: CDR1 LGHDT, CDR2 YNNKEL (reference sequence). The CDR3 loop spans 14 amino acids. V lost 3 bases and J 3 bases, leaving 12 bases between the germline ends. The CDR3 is CASSQELNGYEQYF. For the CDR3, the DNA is TGTGCCAGCAGCCAGGAGCTGAACGGCTACGAGCAGTACTTC.

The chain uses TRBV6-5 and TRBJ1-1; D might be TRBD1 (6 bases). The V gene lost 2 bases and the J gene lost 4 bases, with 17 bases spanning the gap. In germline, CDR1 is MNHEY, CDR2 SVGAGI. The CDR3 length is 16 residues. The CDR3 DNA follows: TGTGCCAGCAGTTACCACTCAGGGGACATTATCACTGAAGCTTTCTTT. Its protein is CASSYHSGDIITEAFF.

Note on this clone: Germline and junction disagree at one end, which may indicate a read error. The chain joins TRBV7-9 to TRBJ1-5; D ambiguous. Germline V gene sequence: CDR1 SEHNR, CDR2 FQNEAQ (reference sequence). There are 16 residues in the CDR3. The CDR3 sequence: CASSLVQGSSNQLQHF. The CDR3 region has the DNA TGTGCCAGCAGCTTAGTCCAAGGCAGTAGCAATCAGCTCCAGCATTTT.

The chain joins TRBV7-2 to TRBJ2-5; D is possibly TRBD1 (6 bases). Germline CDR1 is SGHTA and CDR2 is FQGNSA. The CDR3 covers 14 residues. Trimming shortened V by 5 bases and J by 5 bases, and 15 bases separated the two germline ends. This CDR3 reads CASSLGQPRETQYF. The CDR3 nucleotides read TGTGCCAGCAGCCTCGGACAGCCCCGGGAGACCCAGTACTTC.

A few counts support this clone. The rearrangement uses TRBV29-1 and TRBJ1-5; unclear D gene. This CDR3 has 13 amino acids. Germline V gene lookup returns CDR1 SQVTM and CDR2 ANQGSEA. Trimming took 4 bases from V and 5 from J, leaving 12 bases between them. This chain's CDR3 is CSVGFGIDQPQHF. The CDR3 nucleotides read TGCAGCGTTGGGTTCGGGATTGATCAGCCCCAGCATTTT.

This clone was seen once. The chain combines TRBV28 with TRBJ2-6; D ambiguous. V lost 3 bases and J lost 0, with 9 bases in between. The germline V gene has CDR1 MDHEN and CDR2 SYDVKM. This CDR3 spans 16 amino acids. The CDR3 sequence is CASSLAVHSGANVLTF. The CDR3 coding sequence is TGTGCCAGCAGTTTGGCAGTCCACTCTGGGGCCAACGTCCTGACTTTC. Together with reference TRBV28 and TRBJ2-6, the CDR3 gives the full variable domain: DVKVTQSSRYLVKRTGEKVFLECVQDMDHENMFWYRQDPGLGLRLIYFSYDVKMKEKGDIPEGYSVSREKKERFSLILESASTNQTSMYLCASSLAVHSGANVLTFGAGSRLTVL.

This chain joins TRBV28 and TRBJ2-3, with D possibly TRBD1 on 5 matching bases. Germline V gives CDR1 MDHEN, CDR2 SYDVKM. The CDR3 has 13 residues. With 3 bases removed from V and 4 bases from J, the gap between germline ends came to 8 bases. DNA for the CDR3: TGTGCCAGCAGTTTCGCAGGGTCAGATACGCAGTATTTT. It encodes CASSFAGSDTQYF. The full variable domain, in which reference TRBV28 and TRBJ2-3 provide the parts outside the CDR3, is DVKVTQSSRYLVKRTGEKVFLECVQDMDHENMFWYRQDPGLGLRLIYFSYDVKMKEKGDIPEGYSVSREKKERFSLILESASTNQTSMYLCASSFAGSDTQYFGPGTRLTVL.

The DNA of the CDR3 is TGTGCCAGCAGCTCTAGCGGGAAATCCTACAATGAGCAGTTCTTC. Its translation: CASSSSGKSYNEQFF. The chain has TRBV11-1 and TRBJ2-1, with 9 bases identical to TRBD2. Germline V lookup: CDR1 SGHAT, CDR2 FQDESV (reference sequence). V was clipped by 4 bases and J by 1 base; unmatched bases: 2. The CDR3 runs 15 residues.

CDR3 amino acids: CASSAPRVSQHF. CDR3 bases: TGTGCCAGCAGTGCGCCCAGGGTTTCCCAGCATTTT. The chain has TRBV6-2 or TRBV6-3 and TRBJ1-5, with D tentatively TRBD1 (5 bases). The germline V and J ends were trimmed by 5 bases and 11 bases, with 13 bases remaining between them. The CDR3 runs 12 residues. Germline V lookup: CDR1 MNHEY, CDR2 SVGEGT.

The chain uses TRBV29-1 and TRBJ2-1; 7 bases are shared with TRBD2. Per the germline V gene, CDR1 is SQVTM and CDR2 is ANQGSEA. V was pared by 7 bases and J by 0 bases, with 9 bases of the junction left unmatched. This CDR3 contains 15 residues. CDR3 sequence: CSAAFREGSYNEQFF. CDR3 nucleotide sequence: TGCAGCGCCGCATTCAGGGAGGGCTCCTACAATGAGCAGTTCTTC.

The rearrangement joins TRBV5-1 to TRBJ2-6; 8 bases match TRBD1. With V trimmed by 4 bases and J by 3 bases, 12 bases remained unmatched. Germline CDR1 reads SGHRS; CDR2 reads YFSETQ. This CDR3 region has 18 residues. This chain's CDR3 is CASSVGGQGFGGANVLTF. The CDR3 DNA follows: TGCGCCAGCAGCGTCGGTGGACAGGGATTCGGTGGGGCCAACGTCCTGACTTTC.

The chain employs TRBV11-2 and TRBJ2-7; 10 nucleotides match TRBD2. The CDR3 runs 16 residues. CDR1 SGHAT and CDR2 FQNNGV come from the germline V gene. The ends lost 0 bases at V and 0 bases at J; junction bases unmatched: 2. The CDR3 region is CASSLDPSGSSYEQYF. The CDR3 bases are TGTGCCAGCAGCTTAGATCCTAGCGGGAGCTCCTACGAGCAGTACTTC.

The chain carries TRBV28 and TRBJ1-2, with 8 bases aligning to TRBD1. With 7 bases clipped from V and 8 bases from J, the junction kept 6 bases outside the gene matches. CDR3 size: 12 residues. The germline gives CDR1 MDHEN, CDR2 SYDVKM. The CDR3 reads CASTHRGEGYTF. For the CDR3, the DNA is TGTGCCAGCACACACAGGGGGGAAGGCTACACCTTC.

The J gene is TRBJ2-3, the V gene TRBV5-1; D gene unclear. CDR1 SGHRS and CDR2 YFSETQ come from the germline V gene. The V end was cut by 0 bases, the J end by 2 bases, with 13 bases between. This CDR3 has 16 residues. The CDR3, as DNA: TGCGCCAGCAGCTTGGCCTACATCGGAGCCACAGATACGCAGTATTTT. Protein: CASSLAYIGATDTQYF. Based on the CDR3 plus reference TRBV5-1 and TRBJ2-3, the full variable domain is KAGVTQTPRYLIKTRGQQVTLSCSPISGHRSVSWYQQTPGQGLQFLFEYFSETQRNKGNFPGRFSGRQFSNSRSEMNVSTLELGDSALYLCASSLAYIGATDTQYFGPGTRLTVL.

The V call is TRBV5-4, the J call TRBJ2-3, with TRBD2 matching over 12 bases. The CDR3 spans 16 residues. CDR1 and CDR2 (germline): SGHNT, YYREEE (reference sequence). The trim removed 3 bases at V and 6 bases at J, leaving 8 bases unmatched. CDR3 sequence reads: CASSSSGRAAGDTQYF. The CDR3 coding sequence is TGTGCCAGCAGCTCTAGCGGGAGGGCGGCGGGGGATACGCAGTATTTT. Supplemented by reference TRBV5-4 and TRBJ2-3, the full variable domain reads ETGVTQSPTHLIKTRGQQVTLRCSSQSGHNTVSWYQQALGQGPQFIFQYYREEENGRGNFPPRFSGLQFPNYSSELNVNALELDDSALYLCASSSSGRAAGDTQYFGPGTRLTVL.

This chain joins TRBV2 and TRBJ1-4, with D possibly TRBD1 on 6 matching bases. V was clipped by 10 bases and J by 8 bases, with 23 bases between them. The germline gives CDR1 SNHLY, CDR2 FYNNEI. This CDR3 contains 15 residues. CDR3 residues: CATGRSGAKGEKLFF. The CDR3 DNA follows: TGTGCCACCGGCCGTTCAGGGGCCAAAGGAGAAAAACTGTTTTTT.

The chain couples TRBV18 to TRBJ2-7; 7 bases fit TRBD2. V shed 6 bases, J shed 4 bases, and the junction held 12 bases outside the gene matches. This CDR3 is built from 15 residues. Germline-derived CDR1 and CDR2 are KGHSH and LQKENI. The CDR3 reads CASSPFGGVVYEQYF. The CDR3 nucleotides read TGTGCCAGCTCCCCCTTTGGGGGGGTGGTTTACGAGCAGTACTTC.

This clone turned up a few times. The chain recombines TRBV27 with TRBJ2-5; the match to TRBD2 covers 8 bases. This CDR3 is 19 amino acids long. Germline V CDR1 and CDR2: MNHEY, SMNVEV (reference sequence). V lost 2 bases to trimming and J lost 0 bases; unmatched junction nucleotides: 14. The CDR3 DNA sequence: TGTGCCAGCAGTTTAAATCCCCCTGCGGTAGCGGGGCACCAAGAGACCCAGTACTTC. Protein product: CASSLNPPAVAGHQETQYF.

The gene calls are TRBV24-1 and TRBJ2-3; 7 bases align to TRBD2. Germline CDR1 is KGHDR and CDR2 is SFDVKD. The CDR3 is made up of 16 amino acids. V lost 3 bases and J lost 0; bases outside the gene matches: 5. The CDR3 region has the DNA TGTGCCACCAGTGATGGGCTAGCGGTGAGCACAGATACGCAGTATTTT. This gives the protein CATSDGLAVSTDTQYF.

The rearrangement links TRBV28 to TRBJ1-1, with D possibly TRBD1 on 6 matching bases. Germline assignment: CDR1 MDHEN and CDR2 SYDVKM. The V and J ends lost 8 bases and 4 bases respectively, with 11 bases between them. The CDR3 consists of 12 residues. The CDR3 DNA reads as TGTGCCAGCGAAGACAGGAGCACTGAAGCTTTCTTT. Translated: CASEDRSTEAFF.

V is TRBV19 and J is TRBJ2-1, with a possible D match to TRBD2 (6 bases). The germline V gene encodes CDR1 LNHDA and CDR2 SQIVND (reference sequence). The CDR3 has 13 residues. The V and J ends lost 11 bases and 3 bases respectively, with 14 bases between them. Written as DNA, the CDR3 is TGTGCCTCTTTGGGAGGCGGCTACAATGAGCAGTTCTTC. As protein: CASLGGGYNEQFF.

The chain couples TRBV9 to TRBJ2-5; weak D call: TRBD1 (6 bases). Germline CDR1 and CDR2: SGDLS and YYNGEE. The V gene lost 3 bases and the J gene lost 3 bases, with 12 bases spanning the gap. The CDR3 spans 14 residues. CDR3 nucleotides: TGTGCCAGCAGCGCCCGACAGGTGGAAGAGACCCAGTACTTC. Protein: CASSARQVEETQYF.

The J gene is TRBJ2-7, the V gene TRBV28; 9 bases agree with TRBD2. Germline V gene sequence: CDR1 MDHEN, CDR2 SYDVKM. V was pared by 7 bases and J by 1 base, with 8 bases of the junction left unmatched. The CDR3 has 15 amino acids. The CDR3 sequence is CASTSPAGGSYEQYF. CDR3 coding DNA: TGTGCCAGCACCTCCCCAGCGGGAGGATCCTACGAGCAGTACTTC.